This T cell receptor (beta chain) was sequenced in a study of early T cells in non-severe SARS-CoV-2 infection. The overall study: The input, bulk RNA from unsorted whole blood, was sequenced, and chains were unpaired.

The V end was cut by 4 bases, the J end by 3 bases, with 13 bases between. This CDR3 has 14 amino acids. Germline V gives CDR1 SGHNT, CDR2 YYREEE (reference sequence). In the library, individual cDNA molecules carried attached unique molecular identifiers. TCRdb re-called the 5' RACE reads with MiXCR, one entry per CDR3 protein. The repertoire holds around 33,000 distinct CDR3 sequences, 5.8% seen once, with about 8% in the top ten. Study findings and constraints: Lookups in VDJdb leaned toward anti-spike CD8 responses and missed private and CD4 specificities.

This clonotype was counted ten times or more. Its target is not known. Sequencing input: whole blood. This clonotype was sampled from an adult who was a healthcare worker with PCR-confirmed SARS-CoV-2 infection or an uninfected control (not recorded which). This chain links TRBV5-4 with TRBJ1-1; D is unclear. Here the CDR3 DNA reads TGTGCCAGCAGCCCAGGTGCGAGGGACACTGAAGCTTTCTTT. Encoded protein: CASSPGARDTEAFF.